Following are 20 T cell receptor beta chains from one sample sequenced in a study of spatial heterogeneity in lung cancer. TCRdb re-called the 5' RACE reads with MiXCR, one entry per CDR3 protein. The sample lists roughly 7,000 distinct CDR3 sequences; approximately 7% were seen once. Regarding time point: sample taken at primary tumor resection. Unsorted whole RNA of tumor, nontumor lung or frozen PBMC was sequenced. The source material was PBMCs, sampled at surgery. Receptors were obtained from a male donor with early-stage non-small cell lung cancer.

This clonotype occurred many times. As an off-target read in a library built for alpha chains, this beta chain has a frequency of little significance. J is TRBJ2-3 and V is TRBV5-4; D possibly matches TRBD1 or TRBD2 (7 bases each). There are 16 residues in the CDR3. Germline V gives CDR1 SGHNT, CDR2 YYREEE (reference sequence). Trimming cost V 4 bases and J 4 bases, with 19 bases left between them. DNA of the CDR3: TGTGCCAGCAGCCCCTCTGCCCAGGGGGGGGCAGATACGCAGTATTTT. Its translation is CASSPSAQGGADTQYF. Complete variable domain (other parts from reference TRBV5-4 and TRBJ2-3): ETGVTQSPTHLIKTRGQQVTLRCSSQSGHNTVSWYQQALGQGPQFIFQYYREEENGRGNFPPRFSGLQFPNYSSELNVNALELDDSALYLCASSPSAQGGADTQYFGPGTRLTVL.

This clonotype was observed a handful of times. At one end, the junction sequence differs from germline, possibly due to a read error. This beta chain appears as a stray read in a library generated for alpha chains; its size is not informative. The chain joins TRBV24-1 to TRBJ1-2; D remains ambiguous. The CDR3 sequence is 15 residues long. Germline lookup yields CDR1 KGHDR and CDR2 SFDVKD. CDR3 DNA: TGTGTCACCAGTGTGCTGGGCCCCACTAACTATGGCTACACCTTC. Translation gives CVTSVLGPTNYGYTF.

The table lists this clonotype with many counts. The library was designed around alpha chains, so this beta chain is a stray read whose abundance carries little weight. For the CDR3, the DNA is TGCAGTGCTAGAGAGGACACTCCCGAACCCCAGCATTTT. This gives the protein CSAREDTPEPQHF. V gene TRBV20-1 combines with J gene TRBJ1-5; TRBD1 might be the D (5 bases). The germline gives CDR1 DFQATT, CDR2 SNEGSKA (reference sequence). Trimming took 0 bases from V and 10 from J, leaving 13 bases between them. This CDR3 spans 13 amino acids.

This clonotype was seen repeatedly, ten times or more. With the library built for alpha chains, this beta chain is off target and its frequency is not meaningful. V is TRBV5-1 and J is TRBJ2-7; TRBD1 aligns across 10 bases. With 4 bases clipped from V and 6 bases from J, the junction kept 10 bases outside the gene matches. Per germline, CDR1 SGHRS and CDR2 YFSETQ. This CDR3 region has 15 residues. DNA for the CDR3: TGCGCCAGCAGCACGAGACAGGGGGCCTTTGGCGAGCAGTACTTC. Translated, it gives CASSTRQGAFGEQYF. The variable domain in full, completed from reference TRBV5-1 and TRBJ2-7, reads KAGVTQTPRYLIKTRGQQVTLSCSPISGHRSVSWYQQTPGQGLQFLFEYFSETQRNKGNFPGRFSGRQFSNSRSEMNVSTLELGDSALYLCASSTRQGAFGEQYFGPGTRLTVT.

This clonotype has ten or more counts. Little can be read into the size of this beta chain, an off-target read in a library designed for alpha chains. The chain recombines TRBV30 with TRBJ1-3, with 7 bases matching TRBD1. Per the germline V gene, CDR1 is GTSNPN and CDR2 is SVGIG (reference sequence). With 5 bases clipped from V and 3 bases from J, the junction kept 4 bases outside the gene matches. CDR3 length: 13 residues. The CDR3 DNA reads as TGTGCCTGGGGTGACAGGGTTGGAAACACCATATATTTT. This codes for CAWGDRVGNTIYF.

The table lists this clonotype with many counts. Little can be read into the size of this beta chain, an off-target read in a library designed for alpha chains. The chain uses TRBV18 and TRBJ2-5; unclear D gene. Germline V gene sequence: CDR1 KGHSH, CDR2 LQKENI. V was clipped by 3 bases and J by 5 bases, with 13 bases between them. The CDR3 totals 14 residues. CDR3 region: CASSPAGPAETQYF. For the CDR3, the DNA is TGTGCCAGCTCACCCGCTGGGCCAGCGGAGACCCAGTACTTC.

On this clonotype: The library was designed around alpha chains, so this beta chain is a stray read whose abundance carries little weight. The V and J genes are TRBV7-9 and TRBJ1-3; D is undetermined. V was shortened by 0 bases and J by 0 bases, with 9 bases between the two germline ends. Germline V gives CDR1 SEHNR, CDR2 FQNEAQ (reference sequence). The CDR3 totals 16 residues. CDR3 DNA sequence: TGTGCCAGCAGCTTAGCGCCTCCGAGCTCTGGAAACACCATATATTTT. Its translation is CASSLAPPSSGNTIYF.

This clonotype was counted ten times or more. This beta chain represents an off-target read in a library built for alpha chains; its size is of limited meaning. The chain links TRBV3-1 to TRBJ1-6; D remains unclear. CDR3 length equals 16 residues. Trimming removed 0 bases from V and 2 bases from J, with 8 bases in between. In germline, CDR1 is LGHDT, CDR2 YNNKEL (reference sequence). The CDR3 DNA follows: TGTGCCAGCAGCCAAGACGCGGGCCCCTATAATTCACCCCTCCACTTT. Its translation is CASSQDAGPYNSPLHF.

This clonotype was counted at least ten times. This beta chain slipped into a library made for alpha chains as a stray read, so its size is not meaningful. J is TRBJ2-1 and V is TRBV9, with D tentatively TRBD2 (5 bases). Germline V gene data show CDR1 as SGDLS and CDR2 as YYNGEE. Trimming shortened V by 3 bases and J by 5 bases, and 6 bases separated the two germline ends. The CDR3 totals 12 residues. In DNA, the CDR3 is TGTGCCAGCAGCGGGACTGACAATGAGCAGTTCTTC. This codes for CASSGTDNEQFF.

This clonotype was recorded many times. A read error may account for a junction end that differs from germline. The library was built for alpha chains, so this beta chain is an off-target read and its size means little. The chain employs TRBV7-2 and TRBJ2-2; 8 bases line up with TRBD2. The CDR3 runs to 14 residues. Germline CDR1 reads SGHTA; CDR2 reads FQGNSA. CDR3: CASSLAGNTGELFF. CDR3 DNA: TGTGCCAGCAGCCTAGCGGGGAACACCGGGGAGCTGTTTTTT.

This clonotype was detected ten times or more. The library was prepared for alpha chains; this beta chain is a stray read, so its frequency means little. The genes are TRBV24-1 and TRBJ1-3; no firm D call. The CDR3 spans 12 residues. Trimming pared 5 bases from V and 4 bases from J, leaving 5 bases between. The germline V gene has CDR1 KGHDR and CDR2 SFDVKD. The CDR3 loop reads CATSASGNTIYF. CDR3 nucleotides: TGTGCCACCAGTGCATCCGGAAACACCATATATTTT.

This clonotype was observed at least ten times. The library was built for alpha chains, so this beta chain is an off-target read and its size means little. CDR3 in DNA: TGTGCCAGCAGTGGGGGGAGGGGAGCCAAAAACATTCAGTACTTC. Its translation: CASSGGRGAKNIQYF. The gene calls are TRBV2 and TRBJ2-4; 7 bases are a match to TRBD2. V gave up 4 bases and J gave up 0 bases; unmatched junction bases: 3. This CDR3 is built from 15 residues. Per germline, CDR1 SNHLY and CDR2 FYNNEI.

This clonotype has a count of ten or more. The size of this beta chain means little, since it is a stray read in a library made for alpha chains. The chain's CDR3 is CASSLMPTNTEAFF. In DNA, the CDR3 is TGTGCCAGCAGTTTAATGCCCACCAACACTGAAGCTTTCTTT. The chain couples TRBV12-3 or TRBV12-4 to TRBJ1-1, with D hard to call. Trimming stripped 2 bases from V and 2 bases from J, with 9 bases between. The CDR3 has 14 amino acids.

This clonotype was found a few times. Since it is a stray read in a library aimed at alpha chains, this beta chain has a size that is not meaningful. V gene TRBV3-1 combines with J gene TRBJ2-3; D gene ambiguous. Germline assignment: CDR1 LGHDT and CDR2 YNNKEL (reference sequence). This CDR3 has 14 amino acids. V shed 0 bases and J shed 8 bases, with 12 bases lying between them. As DNA, the CDR3 is TGTGCCAGCAGCCAAGATGCGGAAAGAGGTACGCAGTATTTT. This codes for CASSQDAERGTQYF.

This clonotype was counted many times. Since it is a stray read in a library aimed at alpha chains, this beta chain has a size that is not meaningful. The chain is built from TRBV6-5 and TRBJ1-4; 12 nucleotides align to TRBD1. Trimming removed 6 bases from V and 7 bases from J; junction bases left unmatched: 12. The germline CDR1 and CDR2 sequences are MNHEY and SVGAGI. CDR3 size: 17 residues. As DNA, the CDR3 is TGTGCCAGCAGATTGGGACAGGGGGCCAGGATCGGTGAAAAACTGTTTTTT. It yields the protein CASRLGQGARIGEKLFF.

This clonotype was seen ten or more times. Because this beta chain is a stray read in a library intended to capture alpha chains, its abundance should not be given much weight. The V and J genes are TRBV20-1 and TRBJ1-5, with a tentative D call TRBD1 (5 bases). This CDR3 has 11 amino acids. From germline, CDR1 is DFQATT and CDR2 SNEGSKA (reference sequence). In DNA form, the CDR3 reads TGCAGCCCTAGACGACAGCAGCCCCAGCATTTT. It translates to CSPRRQQPQHF.

This clonotype occurred many times. As an off-target read in a library built for alpha chains, this beta chain has a frequency of little significance. The J gene is TRBJ1-1, the V gene TRBV29-1, with TRBD1 as a possible D gene (5 bases). The CDR3 length is 13 residues. V lost 0 bases to trimming and J lost 11 bases, with 16 bases between them. Looked up from germline, CDR1 is SQVTM and CDR2 is ANQGSEA. DNA for the CDR3: TGCAGCGTTGAAGAGGCCGAAGGGGTTGGCGCTTTCTTT. It translates to CSVEEAEGVGAFF.

This clonotype came up many times. This beta chain is an unintended read in a library built for alpha chains; its size means little. The genes are TRBV7-9 and TRBJ2-7; 7 bases fit TRBD2. V lost 7 bases, J lost 5 bases, and 20 bases stayed unmatched. From germline, CDR1 is SEHNR and CDR2 FQNEAQ (reference sequence). The CDR3 extends over 17 amino acids. CDR3 bases: TGTGCCAGCACTCCTCCGGGGGAGGGGAGTACAGGACACGAGCAGTACTTC. Translated: CASTPPGEGSTGHEQYF.

In the case of this clonotype: At one end the junction does not follow the germline gene, possibly because of a read error. This beta chain turned up in a library designed for alpha chains; as an off-target read, its abundance says little. This chain joins TRBV7-6 and TRBJ2-5; 7 bases match TRBD2. Germline CDR1 is SGHVS and CDR2 is FNYEAQ. The CDR3 contains 12 residues. The CDR3 loop is CASSVGSGPPEF. CDR3 DNA: TGTGCCAGCAGCGTAGGTAGCGGGCCCCCCGAGTTC.

Concerning this clonotype itself: This beta chain is a stray sequence in a library constructed for alpha chains; its clone size is not meaningful. The chain employs TRBV5-6 and TRBJ2-5, with D perhaps given as TRBD1 or TRBD2 (6 bases each). V lost 4 bases to trimming and J lost 2 bases, with 12 bases between them. Germline V gene data show CDR1 as SGHDT and CDR2 as YYEEEE. The CDR3 spans 14 residues. The CDR3 loop is CASSGGLRQETQYF. CDR3 in DNA: TGTGCCAGCAGCGGGGGGCTAAGACAAGAGACCCAGTACTTC.